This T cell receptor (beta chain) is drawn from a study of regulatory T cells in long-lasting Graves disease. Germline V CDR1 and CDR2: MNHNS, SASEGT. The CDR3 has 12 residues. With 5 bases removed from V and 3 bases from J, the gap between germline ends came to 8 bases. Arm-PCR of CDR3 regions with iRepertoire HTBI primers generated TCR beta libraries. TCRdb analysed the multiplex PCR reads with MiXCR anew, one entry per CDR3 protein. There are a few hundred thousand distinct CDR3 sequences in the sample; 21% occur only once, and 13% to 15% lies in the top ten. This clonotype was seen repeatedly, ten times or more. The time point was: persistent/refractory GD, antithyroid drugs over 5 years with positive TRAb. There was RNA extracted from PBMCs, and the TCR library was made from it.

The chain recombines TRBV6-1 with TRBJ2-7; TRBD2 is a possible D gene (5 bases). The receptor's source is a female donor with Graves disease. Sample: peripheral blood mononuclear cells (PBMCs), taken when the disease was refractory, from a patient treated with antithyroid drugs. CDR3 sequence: CASSPGYYEQYF. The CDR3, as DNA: TGTGCCAGCAGTCCGGGATACTACGAGCAGTACTTC.